The source of this T cell receptor (beta chain) is a study of PD-L1 blockade in urothelial cancer. This table comes from immunoSEQ multiplex PCR, and its TCRdb copy is limited to in-frame clones, with some not included. The table includes tens of thousands of clones, roughly 84% detected once. The time point: pretreatment peripheral blood. Germline assignment: CDR1 MNHNS and CDR2 SASEGT. The ends were cut back, 5 bases at V and 1 base at J, with 14 bases in the middle. The CDR3 is 15 residues long. Sample: PBMCs, taken around atezolizumab (anti-PD-L1) treatment. The receptor was isolated from a woman in her seventies with urothelial cancer. The chain links TRBV6-1 to TRBJ1-1; perhaps TRBD1 as D (6 bases). The CDR3 loop is CASSHYRVGNTEAFF. The CDR3 DNA reads TGTGCCAGCAGTCACTACAGGGTCGGGAACACTGAAGCTTTCTTT.